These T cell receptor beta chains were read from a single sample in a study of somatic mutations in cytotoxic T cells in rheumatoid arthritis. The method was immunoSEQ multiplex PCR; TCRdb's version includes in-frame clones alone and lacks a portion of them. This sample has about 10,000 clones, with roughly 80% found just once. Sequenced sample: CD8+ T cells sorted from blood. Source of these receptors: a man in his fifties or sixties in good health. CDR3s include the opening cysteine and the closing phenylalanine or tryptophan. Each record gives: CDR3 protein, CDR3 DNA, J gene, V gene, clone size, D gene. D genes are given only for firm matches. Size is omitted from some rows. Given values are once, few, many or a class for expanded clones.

CASSPRTVLTDTQYF TGCGCCAGCAGTCCCCGGACAGTCCTCACAGATACGCAGTATTTT TRBJ2-3 TRBV10-1 - -
CASRTEQPSTDTQYF TGTGCCAGCAGAACGGAACAGCCAAGCACAGATACGCAGTATTTT TRBJ2-3 TRBV2 - -
CASSRDRSNQPQHF TGTGCCAGCAGCAGGGACAGATCCAATCAGCCCCAGCATTTT TRBJ1-5 TRBV7-8 once TRBD1
CASADRTLLGEQYF TGTGCCAGTGCGGACAGGACCCTCCTGGGGGAGCAGTACTTC TRBJ2-7 TRBV19 - TRBD1
CASSLRSGQESYEQYF TGTGCCAGCAGCCTACGCTCGGGACAGGAAAGCTACGAGCAGTACTTC TRBJ2-7 TRBV27 - TRBD1
CASSVVRGTNGYTF TGTGCCAGCAGCGTAGTTAGGGGGACAAACGGCTACACCTTC TRBJ1-2 TRBV9 - -
CASSPPSGGYTSTDTQYF TGTGCCAGCAGCCCCCCTAGCGGGGGGTATACTAGCACAGATACGCAGTATTTT TRBJ2-3 TRBV7-9 - TRBD2
CASSVVDLAGGRNNEQFF TGTGCCAGCAGCGTAGTCGATCTAGCGGGAGGGAGAAACAATGAGCAGTTCTTC TRBJ2-1 TRBV9 medium-sized TRBD2
CASSPQGLQSRGNTIYF TGCGCCAGCAGCCCTCAGGGGCTGCAATCGCGAGGAAACACCATATATTTT TRBJ1-3 TRBV5-1 - -
CASTLGGWLDNEQFF TGTGCCAGCACCCTCGGAGGTTGGTTGGACAATGAGCAGTTCTTC TRBJ2-1 TRBV2 - -
CASSVEDYPGEQYF TGTGCCAGCAGCGTAGAGGACTATCCGGGGGAGCAGTACTTC TRBJ2-7 TRBV9 - -
CASSQGLAGGYEQYF TGCGCCAGCAGCCAAGGACTAGCGGGAGGTTACGAGCAGTACTTC TRBJ2-7 TRBV4-1 - TRBD2
CASSETTSGQETQYF TGTGCCAGCAGCGAGACTACGAGTGGGCAAGAGACCCAGTACTTC TRBJ2-5 TRBV11-1 - -
CASSASGTGRLGYTF TGTGCCAGCAGCGCCTCCGGGACAGGGAGGCTTGGCTACACCTTC TRBJ1-2 TRBV9 - TRBD1
CASSASGLTDTQYF TGTGCCAGCAGCGCTAGCGGTCTCACAGATACGCAGTATTTT TRBJ2-3 TRBV11-2 medium-sized TRBD2
CASSLANSYNEQFF TGTGCCAGCAGTTTAGCGAATAGCTACAATGAGCAGTTCTTC TRBJ2-1 TRBV6-6 once -
CASRFGLAGGKVRETQYF TGTGCCAGCAGATTTGGACTAGCGGGGGGGAAAGTTAGAGAGACCCAGTACTTC TRBJ2-5 TRBV5-6 - TRBD2
CASSPSGAGTFSGYTF TGTGCCAGCAGCCCATCCGGGGCAGGGACTTTCTCTGGCTACACCTTC TRBJ1-2 TRBV11-3 - -
CASSVGADSNQPQHF TGTGCCAGCAGCGTGGGGGCAGATAGCAATCAGCCCCAGCATTTT TRBJ1-5 TRBV9 - -
CASREGLANEQFF TGTGCCAGCAGGGAGGGTTTAGCTAATGAGCAGTTCTTC TRBJ2-1 TRBV6-1 - -
CASSPIPREKLFF TGTGCCAGCAGCCCCATCCCCAGGGAAAAGCTGTTTTTT TRBJ1-4 TRBV7-6 - -
CASSPQGKINEQFF TGTGCCAGCAGCCCCCAGGGGAAGATCAATGAGCAGTTCTTC TRBJ2-1 TRBV9 - -
CASSPSGAGTFSGYTF TGTGCCAGCAGCCCATCCGGGGCAGGGACTTTCTCTGGCTACACCTTC TRBJ1-2 TRBV6-8 - -
CASSLPPELAFF TGTGCCAGCAGCCTCCCCCCGGAGTTAGCTTTCTTT TRBJ1-1 TRBV7-8 - -
CASSPQTGYHGYTF TGTGCCAGCAGCCCCCAAACAGGGTACCATGGCTACACCTTC TRBJ1-2 TRBV11-2 - -
CASSYSGVYEQYF TGTGCCAGCAGTTACTCAGGGGTCTACGAGCAGTACTTC TRBJ2-7 TRBV27 once -
CAWSAGAGGWQFGEQFF TGTGCCTGGTCTGCGGGAGCGGGAGGATGGCAATTTGGTGAGCAGTTCTTC TRBJ2-1 TRBV30 - TRBD2
CASSMVGSYEQYF TGTGCCAGTAGTATGGTCGGCTCCTACGAGCAGTACTTC TRBJ2-7 TRBV19 - -
CASSGEVGQGRNGYTF TGTGCCAGCAGCGGAGAAGTGGGACAGGGGAGGAATGGCTACACCTTC TRBJ1-2 TRBV9 - TRBD1
CAWKASGNTIYF TGTGCCTGGAAAGCCTCTGGAAACACCATATATTTT TRBJ1-3 TRBV30 large -
CASSLGKQAFGYGYTF TGTGCCAGCAGCTTAGGAAAGCAGGCTTTTGGCTATGGCTACACCTTC TRBJ1-2 TRBV7-9 - -
CASSLGERTGEQYF TGTGCCAGCAGCTTAGGAGAGCGTACGGGTGAGCAGTACTTC TRBJ2-7 TRBV11-2 - -
CASSPLPGQSNTGELFF TGTGCCAGCTCACCACTACCGGGACAGTCGAACACCGGGGAGCTGTTTTTT TRBJ2-2 TRBV18 - TRBD1